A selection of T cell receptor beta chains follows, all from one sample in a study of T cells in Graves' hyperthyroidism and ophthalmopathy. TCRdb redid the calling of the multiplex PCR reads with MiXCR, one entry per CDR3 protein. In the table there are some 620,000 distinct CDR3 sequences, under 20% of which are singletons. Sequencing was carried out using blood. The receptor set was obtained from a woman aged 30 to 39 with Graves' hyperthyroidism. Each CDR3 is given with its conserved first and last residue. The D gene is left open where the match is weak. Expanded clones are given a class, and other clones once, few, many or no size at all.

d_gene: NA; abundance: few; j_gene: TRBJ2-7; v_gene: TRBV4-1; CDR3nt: TGCGCCAGCAGCCAAGGTTTGGGACTTTCGGTTGGCGAGCAGTACTTC; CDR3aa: CASSQGLGLSVGEQYF
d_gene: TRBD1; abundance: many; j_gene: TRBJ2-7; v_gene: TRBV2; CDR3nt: TGTGCCAGCAATGGACAGGGACCCTACGAGCAGTACTTC; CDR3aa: CASNGQGPYEQYF
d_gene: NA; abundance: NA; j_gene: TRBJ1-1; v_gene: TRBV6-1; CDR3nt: TGTGCCAGCAGTGAAGACAGGGACACTGAAGCTTTCTTT; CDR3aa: CASSEDRDTEAFF
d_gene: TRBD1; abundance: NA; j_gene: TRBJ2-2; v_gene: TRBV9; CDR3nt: TGTGCCAGCAGCGTGACAGGGTCCAGCGGGGAGCTGTTTTTT; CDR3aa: CASSVTGSSGELFF
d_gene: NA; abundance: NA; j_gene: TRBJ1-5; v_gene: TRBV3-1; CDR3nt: TGTGCCAGCAGCGGAGGGTTGGCTCAGCCCCAGCATTTT; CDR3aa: CASSGGLAQPQHF
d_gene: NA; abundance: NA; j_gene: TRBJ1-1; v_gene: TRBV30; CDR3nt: TGTGCCTGGAGAGAGAGGCTTGAAGCTTTCTTT; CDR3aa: CAWRERLEAFF
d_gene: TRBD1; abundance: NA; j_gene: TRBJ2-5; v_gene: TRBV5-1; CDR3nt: TGCGCCAGCAGTCCGGACAGGGTGGGCCAAGAGACCCGGTACTTC; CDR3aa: CASSPDRVGQETRYF
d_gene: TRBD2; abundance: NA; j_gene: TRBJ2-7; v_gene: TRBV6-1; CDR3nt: TGTGCCAGCAGTTGGGATAGCGGGAGGGCGTACGAGCAGTACTTC; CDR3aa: CASSWDSGRAYEQYF
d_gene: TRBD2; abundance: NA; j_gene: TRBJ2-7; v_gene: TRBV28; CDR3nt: TGTGCCAGCATCCTAGCGGGAGGAGGGTACGAGCAGTACTTC; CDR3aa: CASILAGGGYEQYF
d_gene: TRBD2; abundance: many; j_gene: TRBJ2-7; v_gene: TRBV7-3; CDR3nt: TGTGCCAGCAGTCCGGGACTAGCGGGAGGCGGCTGGCCATACGAGCAGTACTTC; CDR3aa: CASSPGLAGGGWPYEQYF
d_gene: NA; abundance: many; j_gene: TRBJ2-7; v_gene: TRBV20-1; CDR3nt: TGCAGTGCTAGTGCGCCAAGCTACGAGCAGTACTTC; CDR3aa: CSASAPSYEQYF
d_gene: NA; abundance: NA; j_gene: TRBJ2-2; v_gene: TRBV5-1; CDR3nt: TGCGCCAGCAGCTTAGCAAGCATAACCGGGGAGCTGTTTTTT; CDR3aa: CASSLASITGELFF
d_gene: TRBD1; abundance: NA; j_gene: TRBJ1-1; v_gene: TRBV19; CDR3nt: TGTGCCAGCGGCCGACTTGGGACAGAATCTGAAGCTTTCTTT; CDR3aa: CASGRLGTESEAFF
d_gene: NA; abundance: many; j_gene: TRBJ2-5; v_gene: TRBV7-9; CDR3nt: TGTGCCAGCAGCCAATTACAGGGGACTCAAGAGACCCAGTACTTC; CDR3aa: CASSQLQGTQETQYF
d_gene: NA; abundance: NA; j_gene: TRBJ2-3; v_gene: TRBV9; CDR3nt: TGTGCCAGCAGCGTAGCAGGGCCGGGGCGAACGCAGTATTTT; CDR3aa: CASSVAGPGRTQYF
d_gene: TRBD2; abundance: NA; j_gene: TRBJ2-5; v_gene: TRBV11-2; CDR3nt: TGTGCCAGCAGCCCAAACCCAGCTAGCGGGAGTGAGACCCAGTACTTC; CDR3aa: CASSPNPASGSETQYF
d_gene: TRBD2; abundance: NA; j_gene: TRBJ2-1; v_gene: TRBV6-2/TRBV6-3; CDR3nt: TGTGCCAGCAGTCCACTAGCGGAGTACAATGAGCAGTTCTTC; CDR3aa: CASSPLAEYNEQFF
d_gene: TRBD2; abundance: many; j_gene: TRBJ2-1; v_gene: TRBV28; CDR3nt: TGTGCCAGCAGTTTCCAAGGACTAGCGGCCCAACTCTCCTACAATGAGCAGTTCTTC; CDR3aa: CASSFQGLAAQLSYNEQFF
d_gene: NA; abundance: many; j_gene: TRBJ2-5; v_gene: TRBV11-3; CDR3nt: TGTGCCAGCAGCTTAGAGGCGGGAGAGACCCAGTACTTC; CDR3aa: CASSLEAGETQYF
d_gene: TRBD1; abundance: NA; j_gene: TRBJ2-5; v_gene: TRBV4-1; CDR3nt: TGCGCCAGCAGCCAAGTCGTTCGGGACAGTTCTTACTTC; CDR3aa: CASSQVVRDSSYF
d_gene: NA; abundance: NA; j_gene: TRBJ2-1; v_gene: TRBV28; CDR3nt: TGTGCCAGCAGTCCCCCGGACGAGGCCTACGAGCAGTTCTTC; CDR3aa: CASSPPDEAYEQFF
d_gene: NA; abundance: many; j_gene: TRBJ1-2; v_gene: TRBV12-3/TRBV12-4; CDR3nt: TGTGCCAGCGGCCACGGGCCGGGTCGGGGCTACACCTTC; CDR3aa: CASGHGPGRGYTF
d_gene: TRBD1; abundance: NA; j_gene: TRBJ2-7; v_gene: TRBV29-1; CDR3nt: TGCAGCGTCTGGACAGGGGAGTCCTACGAGCAGTACTTC; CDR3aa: CSVWTGESYEQYF
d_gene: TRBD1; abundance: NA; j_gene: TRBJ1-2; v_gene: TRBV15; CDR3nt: TGTGCCACCAGCAGAGATAAAACAGGGGCTCTCTACACCTTC; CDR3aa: CATSRDKTGALYTF
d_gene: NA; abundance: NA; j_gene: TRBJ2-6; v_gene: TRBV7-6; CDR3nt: TGTGCCAGCAGCTTAGCCGGGGCTGGGGCCAACGTCCTGACTTTC; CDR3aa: CASSLAGAGANVLTF
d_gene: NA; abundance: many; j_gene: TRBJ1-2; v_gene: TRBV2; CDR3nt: TGTGCCAGCACCGACCTACAAGCCTCCTATGGCTACACCTTC; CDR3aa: CASTDLQASYGYTF
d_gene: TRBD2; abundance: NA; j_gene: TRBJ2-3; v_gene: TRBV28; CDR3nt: TGTGCCAGCAGAGGCGGGACTAGCGGGGGCACAGATACGCAGTATTTT; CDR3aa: CASRGGTSGGTDTQYF
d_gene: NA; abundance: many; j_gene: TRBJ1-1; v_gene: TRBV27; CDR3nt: TGTGCCAGCAGTCCTCGGGTCGCCCAGCTCAACACTGAAGCTTTCTTT; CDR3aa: CASSPRVAQLNTEAFF
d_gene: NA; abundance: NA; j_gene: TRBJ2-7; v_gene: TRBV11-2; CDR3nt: TGTGCCAGCAGCAACGCAGGGTTCTACGAGCAGTACTTC; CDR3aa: CASSNAGFYEQYF